One and the same sample provided the 9 T cell receptor beta chains below, sequenced in a study of CD8 T cells in ankylosing spondylitis. TCRdb re-analysed the 5' RACE reads in MiXCR, keeping a single row per CDR3 protein. This table holds tens of thousands of distinct CDR3 sequences, approximately 5.7% found once. The sample consisted of synovial fluid, either unsorted or a sorted T cell fraction (not recorded which). All receptors derive from a male donor with ankylosing spondylitis.

This chain connects TRBV5-6 to TRBJ1-4, with TRBD1 identical over 8 bases. The V gene end was trimmed by 2 bases and the J gene end by 9 bases; junction bases not matched to a gene: 3. From germline, CDR1 is SGHDT and CDR2 YYEEEE. This CDR3 is 13 amino acids long. CDR3 nucleotide sequence: TGTGCCAGCAGCTTCACAGGGGGACAAAAACTGTTTTTT. Its protein is CASSFTGGQKLFF.

This clonotype was recorded at least ten times. V is TRBV4-1 and J is TRBJ2-2; 8 positions match TRBD2. Germline trimming cut 4 bases from V and 5 bases from J; bases unmatched to any gene: 6. The CDR3 totals 15 residues. CDR1 and CDR2 from the germline V gene are MGHRA and YSYEKL. The CDR3 loop reads CASSLSGRRTGELFF. DNA of the CDR3: TGCGCCAGCAGCCTGAGCGGGAGAAGAACCGGGGAGCTGTTTTTT.

There are many counts of this clonotype. CDR3: CASRDFRDMNTEAFF. In DNA, the CDR3 is TGTGCCAGCAGGGATTTCAGAGACATGAACACTGAAGCTTTCTTT. This chain connects TRBV12-3 or TRBV12-4 to TRBJ1-1; D remains ambiguous. The CDR3 runs 15 residues. V was clipped by 6 bases and J by 0 bases, with 14 bases between them.

In its sample, this clonotype was seen many times. The V call is TRBV12-3 or TRBV12-4, the J call TRBJ1-5; D not certain. Trimming stripped 0 bases from V and 3 bases from J, with 6 bases between. The CDR3 has 14 amino acids. The CDR3 DNA is TGTGCCAGCAGTTTAGCTGGTTACAATCAGCCCCAGCATTTT. Translation gives CASSLAGYNQPQHF.

The sample holds a few counts of this clonotype. V is TRBV7-2 and J is TRBJ2-3; no definite D call. The germline CDR1 and CDR2 sequences are SGHTA and FQGNSA. The CDR3 is 14 residues long. V dropped 4 bases and J dropped 4 bases, with 12 bases sitting between them. The CDR3 bases are TGTGCCAGCAGCTCGACTGGGTACTCAGATACGCAGTATTTT. It is translated as CASSSTGYSDTQYF.

The table lists this clonotype with many counts. CDR3 residues: CASSPRTGTKTEAFF. DNA for the CDR3: TGTGCCAGCAGCCCAAGGACAGGGACGAAAACTGAAGCTTTCTTT. This sequence joins TRBV5-6 and TRBJ1-1, with 8 bases aligning to TRBD1. Germline V gene data show CDR1 as SGHDT and CDR2 as YYEEEE. The CDR3 consists of 15 residues. V trimming: 4 bases; J trimming: 5 bases; junction bases outside the gene matches: 10.

This clonotype was picked up a small number of times. The chain combines TRBV20-1 with TRBJ2-6, with D unresolved. Trimming left V 5 bases short and J 1 base short, with 6 bases between. The CDR3 extends over 13 amino acids. CDR1 DFQATT and CDR2 SNEGSKA come from the germline V gene (reference sequence). The CDR3 is CSAPQSGANVLTF. The CDR3 DNA reads TGCAGTGCTCCCCAATCTGGGGCCAACGTCCTGACTTTC.

This clonotype was counted ten times or more. The V call is TRBV5-1, the J call TRBJ1-1; D remains ambiguous. Between the trimmed V and J ends, which lost 0 bases and 1 base, there was a span of 10 bases. CDR3 length: 15 residues. CDR1 and CDR2 from the germline V gene are SGHRS and YFSETQ. CDR3 DNA sequence: TGCGCCAGCAGCTTGGATGGAGATCCGAACACTGAAGCTTTCTTT. Translated, it gives CASSLDGDPNTEAFF.

The J gene is TRBJ1-2, the V gene TRBV14, with unresolved D. Germline V gene lookup returns CDR1 SGHDN and CDR2 FVKESK. This CDR3 is built from 13 residues. Trimming stripped 3 bases from V and 3 bases from J, with 8 bases between. CDR3 in DNA: TGTGCCAGCAGCCACGAAACGGACTATGGCTACACCTTC. As protein: CASSHETDYGYTF.